This T cell receptor (beta chain) is drawn from a study of glioma-infiltrating T cells. Amplification of TCR alpha and beta CDR3 regions from RNA used iRepertoire nested multiplex PCR. TCRdb re-derived calls from the multiplex PCR reads in MiXCR, one entry per CDR3 protein. Of about 380,000 distinct CDR3 sequences in the sample, roughly two fifths were seen once. General study points: A blood CDR3 motif signature was depleted in highly divergent patients.

This clonotype was found once. Its target is unknown. The CDR3 covers 18 residues. V shed 0 bases and J 3 bases; nucleotides not matched to a gene: 8. Germline V gene lookup returns CDR1 SGHTA and CDR2 FQGNSA. V usage is TRBV7-2 and J usage is TRBJ2-2, with TRBD2 matching 9 bases. The specimen was glioma tissue, nonneoplastic brain tissue, or PBMCs (not recorded which). This clonotype was sampled from a human donor with low-grade glioma or glioblastoma, undergoing nonglioma brain surgery, or in good health (not recorded which). CDR3 protein: CASSLAGLAYVDTGELFF. The CDR3 region has the DNA TGTGCCAGCAGCTTAGCCGGACTAGCGTACGTGGACACCGGGGAGCTGTTTTTT.